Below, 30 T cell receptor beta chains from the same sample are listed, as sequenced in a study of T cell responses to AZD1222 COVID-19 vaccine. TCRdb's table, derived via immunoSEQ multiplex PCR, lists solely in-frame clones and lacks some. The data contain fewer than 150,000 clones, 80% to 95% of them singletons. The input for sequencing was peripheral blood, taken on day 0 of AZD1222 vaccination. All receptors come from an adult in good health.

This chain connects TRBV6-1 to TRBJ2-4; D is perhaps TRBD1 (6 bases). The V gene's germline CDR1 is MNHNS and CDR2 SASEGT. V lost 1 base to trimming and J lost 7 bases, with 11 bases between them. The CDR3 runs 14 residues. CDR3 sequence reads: CASSEGLQGNIQYF. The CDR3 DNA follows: TGTGCCAGCAGTGAAGGTTTGCAGGGGAACATTCAGTACTTC.

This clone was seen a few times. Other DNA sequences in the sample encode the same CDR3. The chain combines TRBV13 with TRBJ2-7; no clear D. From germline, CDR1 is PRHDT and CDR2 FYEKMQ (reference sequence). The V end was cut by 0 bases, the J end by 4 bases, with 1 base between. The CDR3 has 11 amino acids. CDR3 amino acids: CASSLGYEQYF. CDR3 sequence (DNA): TGTGCCAGCAGCTTAGGTTACGAGCAGTACTTC.

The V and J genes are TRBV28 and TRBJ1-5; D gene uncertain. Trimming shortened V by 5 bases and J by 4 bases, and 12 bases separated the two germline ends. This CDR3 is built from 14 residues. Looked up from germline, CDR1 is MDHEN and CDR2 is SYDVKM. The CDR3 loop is CASSPTARNQPQHF. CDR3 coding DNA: TGTGCCAGCAGTCCCACCGCACGTAATCAGCCCCAGCATTTT.

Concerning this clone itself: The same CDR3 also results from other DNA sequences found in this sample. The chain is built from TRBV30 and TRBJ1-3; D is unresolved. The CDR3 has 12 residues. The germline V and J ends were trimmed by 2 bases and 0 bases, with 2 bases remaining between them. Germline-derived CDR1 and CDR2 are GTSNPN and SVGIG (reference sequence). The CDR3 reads CAWSFSGNTIYF. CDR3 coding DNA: TGTGCCTGGAGTTTCTCTGGAAACACCATATATTTT.

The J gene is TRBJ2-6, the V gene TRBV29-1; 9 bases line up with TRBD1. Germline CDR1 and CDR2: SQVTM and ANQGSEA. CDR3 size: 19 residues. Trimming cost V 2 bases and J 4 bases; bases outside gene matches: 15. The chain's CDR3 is CSVEMKGGQGKTGANVLTF. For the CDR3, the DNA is TGCAGCGTTGAAATGAAGGGGGGACAGGGAAAGACCGGGGCCAACGTCCTGACTTTC.

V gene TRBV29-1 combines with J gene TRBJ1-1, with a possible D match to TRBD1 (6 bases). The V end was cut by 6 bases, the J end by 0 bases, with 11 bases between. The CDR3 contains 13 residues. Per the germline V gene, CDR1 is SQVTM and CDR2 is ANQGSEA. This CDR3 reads CSVQGTLNTEAFF. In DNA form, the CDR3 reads TGCAGCGTCCAGGGGACCCTGAACACTGAAGCTTTCTTT. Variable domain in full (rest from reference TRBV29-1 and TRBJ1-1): SAVISQKPSRDICQRGTSLTIQCQVDSQVTMMFWYRQQPGQSLTLIATANQGSEATYESGFVIDKFPISRPNLTFSTLTVSNMSPEDSSIYLCSVQGTLNTEAFFGQGTRLTVV.

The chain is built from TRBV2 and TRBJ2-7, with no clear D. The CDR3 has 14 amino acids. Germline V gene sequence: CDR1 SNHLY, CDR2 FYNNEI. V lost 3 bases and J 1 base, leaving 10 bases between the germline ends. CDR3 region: CASSEGSYSYEQYF. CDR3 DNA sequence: TGTGCCAGCAGTGAGGGGTCCTATTCCTACGAGCAGTACTTC.

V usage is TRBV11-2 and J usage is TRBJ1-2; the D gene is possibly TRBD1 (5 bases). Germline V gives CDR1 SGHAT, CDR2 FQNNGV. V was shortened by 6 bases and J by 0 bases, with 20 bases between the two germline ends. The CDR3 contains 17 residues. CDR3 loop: CASSFTGGSGPNYGYTF. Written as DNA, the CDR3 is TGTGCCAGCAGTTTTACCGGAGGGTCAGGGCCTAACTATGGCTACACCTTC.

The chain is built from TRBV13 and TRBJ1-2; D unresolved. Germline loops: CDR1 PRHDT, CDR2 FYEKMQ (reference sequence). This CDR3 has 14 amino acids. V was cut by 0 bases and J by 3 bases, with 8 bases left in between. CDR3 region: CASSLGRRDYGYTF. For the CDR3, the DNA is TGTGCCAGCAGCTTAGGTAGAAGGGACTATGGCTACACCTTC.

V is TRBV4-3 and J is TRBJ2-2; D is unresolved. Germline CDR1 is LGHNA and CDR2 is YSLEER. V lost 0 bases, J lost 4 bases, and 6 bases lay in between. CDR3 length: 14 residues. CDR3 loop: CASSQEDVTGELFF. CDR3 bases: TGCGCCAGCAGCCAAGAGGACGTCACCGGGGAGCTGTTTTTT.

The CDR3 is CASSSPGQGDEQYF. The CDR3 coding sequence is TGTGCCAGCAGCTCACCGGGACAGGGGGACGAGCAGTACTTC. The chain recombines TRBV7-8 with TRBJ2-7, with TRBD1 matching 11 bases. Looked up from germline, CDR1 is SGHVS and CDR2 is FQNEAQ. J was trimmed by 5 bases and V by 4 bases; bases with no gene match: 4. The CDR3 totals 14 residues.

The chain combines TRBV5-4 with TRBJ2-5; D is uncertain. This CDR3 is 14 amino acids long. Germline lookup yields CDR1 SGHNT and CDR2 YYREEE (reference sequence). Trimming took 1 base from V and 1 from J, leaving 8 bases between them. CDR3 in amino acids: CASSLNDGQETQYF. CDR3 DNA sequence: TGTGCCAGCAGCTTGAACGACGGCCAAGAGACCCAGTACTTC.

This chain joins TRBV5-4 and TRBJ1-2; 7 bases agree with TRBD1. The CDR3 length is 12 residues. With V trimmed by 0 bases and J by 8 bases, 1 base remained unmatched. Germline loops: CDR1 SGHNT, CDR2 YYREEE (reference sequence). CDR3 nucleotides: TGTGCCAGCAGCTTGGGACAGGGCGGCTACACCTTC. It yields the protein CASSLGQGGYTF.

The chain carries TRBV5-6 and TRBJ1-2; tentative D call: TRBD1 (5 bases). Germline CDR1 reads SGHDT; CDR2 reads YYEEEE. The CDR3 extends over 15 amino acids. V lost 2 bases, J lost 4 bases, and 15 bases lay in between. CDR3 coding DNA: TGTGCCAGCAGCTTAGTGTCAGGGTGGGCCTATGGCTACACCTTC. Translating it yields CASSLVSGWAYGYTF. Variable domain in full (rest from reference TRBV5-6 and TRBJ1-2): DAGVTQSPTHLIKTRGQQVTLRCSPKSGHDTVSWYQQALGQGPQFIFQYYEEEERQRGNFPDRFSGHQFPNYSSELNVNALLLGDSALYLCASSLVSGWAYGYTFGSGTRLTVV.

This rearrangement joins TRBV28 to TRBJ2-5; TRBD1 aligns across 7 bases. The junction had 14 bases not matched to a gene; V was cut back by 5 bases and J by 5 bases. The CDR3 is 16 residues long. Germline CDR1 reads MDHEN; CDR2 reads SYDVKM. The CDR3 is CASSDSGTVIWETQYF. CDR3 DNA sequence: TGTGCCAGCAGTGACTCCGGGACAGTTATTTGGGAGACCCAGTACTTC.

The CDR3 bases are TGTGCCTGGAGTGCCCCGAGAGAGCAGTACTTC. It translates to CAWSAPREQYF. This chain joins TRBV30 and TRBJ2-7; D is unclear. Germline V gene sequence: CDR1 GTSNPN, CDR2 SVGIG (reference sequence). V shed 1 base and J shed 7 bases, with 8 bases lying between them. The CDR3 sequence is 11 residues long.

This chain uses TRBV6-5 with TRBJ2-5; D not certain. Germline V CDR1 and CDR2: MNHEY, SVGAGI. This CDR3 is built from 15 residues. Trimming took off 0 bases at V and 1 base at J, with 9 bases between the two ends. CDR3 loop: CASSYSGNTQETQYF. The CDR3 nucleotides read TGTGCCAGCAGTTACTCGGGAAACACCCAAGAGACCCAGTACTTC.

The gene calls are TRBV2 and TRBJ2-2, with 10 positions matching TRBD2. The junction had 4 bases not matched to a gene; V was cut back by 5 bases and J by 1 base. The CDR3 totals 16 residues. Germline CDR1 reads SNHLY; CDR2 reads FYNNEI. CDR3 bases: TGTGCCAGCAGTTTTTTAGCGGGAGGGAACACCGGGGAGCTGTTTTTT. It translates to CASSFLAGGNTGELFF.

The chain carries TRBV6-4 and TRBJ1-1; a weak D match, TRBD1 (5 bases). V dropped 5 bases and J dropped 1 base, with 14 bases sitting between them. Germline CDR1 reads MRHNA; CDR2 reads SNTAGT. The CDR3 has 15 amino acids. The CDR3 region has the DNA TGTGCCAGCAGTCCGCCCGGGACGGGGAACACTGAAGCTTTCTTT. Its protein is CASSPPGTGNTEAFF.

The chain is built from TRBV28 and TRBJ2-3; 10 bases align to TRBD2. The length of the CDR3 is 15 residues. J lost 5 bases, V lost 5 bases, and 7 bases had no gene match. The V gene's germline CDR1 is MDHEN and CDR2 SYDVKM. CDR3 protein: CASSPTSGKEDTQYF. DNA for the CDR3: TGTGCCAGCAGTCCCACTAGCGGGAAGGAAGATACGCAGTATTTT.

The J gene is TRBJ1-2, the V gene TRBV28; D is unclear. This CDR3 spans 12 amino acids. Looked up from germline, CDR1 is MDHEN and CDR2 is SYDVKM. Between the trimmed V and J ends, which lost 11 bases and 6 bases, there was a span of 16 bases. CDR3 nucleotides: TGTGCCTCTGGGGTCTGGATGAATGGCTACACCTTC. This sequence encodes CASGVWMNGYTF.

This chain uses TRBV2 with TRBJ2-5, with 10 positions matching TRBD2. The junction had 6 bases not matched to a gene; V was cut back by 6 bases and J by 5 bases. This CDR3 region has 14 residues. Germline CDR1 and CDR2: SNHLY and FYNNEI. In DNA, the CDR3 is TGTGCCAGCAGGAGCGGGAGGGCCGGGGAGACCCAGTACTTC. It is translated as CASRSGRAGETQYF. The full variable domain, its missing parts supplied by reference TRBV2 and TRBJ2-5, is EPEVTQTPSHQVTQMGQEVILRCVPISNHLYFYWYRQILGQKVEFLVSFYNNEISEKSEIFDDQFSVERPDGSNFTLKIRSTKLEDSAMYFCASRSGRAGETQYFGPGTRLLVL.

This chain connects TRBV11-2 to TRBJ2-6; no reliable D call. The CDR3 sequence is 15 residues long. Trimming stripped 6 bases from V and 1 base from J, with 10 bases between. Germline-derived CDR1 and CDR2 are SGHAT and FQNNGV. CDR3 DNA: TGTGCCAGCAGGAGAGATGGTTCTGGGGCCAACGTCCTGACTTTC. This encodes CASRRDGSGANVLTF.

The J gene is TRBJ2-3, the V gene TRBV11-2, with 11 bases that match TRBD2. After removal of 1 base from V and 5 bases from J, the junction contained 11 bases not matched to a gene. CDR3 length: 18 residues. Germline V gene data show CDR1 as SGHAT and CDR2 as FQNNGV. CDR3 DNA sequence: TGTGCCAGCAGCTTAGGGAGGTTACTAGCGGGAGTTGAAGATACGCAGTATTTT. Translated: CASSLGRLLAGVEDTQYF.

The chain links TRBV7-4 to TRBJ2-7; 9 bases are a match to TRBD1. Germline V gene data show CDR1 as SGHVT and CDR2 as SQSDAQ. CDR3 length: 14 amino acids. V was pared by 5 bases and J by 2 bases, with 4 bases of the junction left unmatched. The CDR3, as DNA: TGTGCCAGCAGCGCCGGGACAGGGACCTACGAGCAGTACTTC. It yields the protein CASSAGTGTYEQYF.

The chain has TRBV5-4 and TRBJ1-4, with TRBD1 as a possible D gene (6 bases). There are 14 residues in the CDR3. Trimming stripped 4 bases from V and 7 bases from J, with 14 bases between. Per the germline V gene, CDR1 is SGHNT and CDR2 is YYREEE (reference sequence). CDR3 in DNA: TGTGCCAGCAGCCAATCGAGGGGGTCTGAAAAACTGTTTTTT. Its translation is CASSQSRGSEKLFF.

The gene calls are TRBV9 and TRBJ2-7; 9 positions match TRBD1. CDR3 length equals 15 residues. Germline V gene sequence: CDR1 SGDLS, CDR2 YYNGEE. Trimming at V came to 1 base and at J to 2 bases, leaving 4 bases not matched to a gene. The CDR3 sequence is CASSVSGTGTYEQYF. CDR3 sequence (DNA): TGTGCCAGCAGCGTATCCGGGACAGGGACCTACGAGCAGTACTTC.

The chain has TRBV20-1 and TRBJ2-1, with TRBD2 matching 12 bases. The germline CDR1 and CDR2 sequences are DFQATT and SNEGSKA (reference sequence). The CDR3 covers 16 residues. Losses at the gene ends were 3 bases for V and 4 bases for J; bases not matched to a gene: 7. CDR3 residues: CSASEASGGDYNEQFF. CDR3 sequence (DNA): TGCAGTGCTAGTGAGGCTAGCGGGGGGGATTACAATGAGCAGTTCTTC.

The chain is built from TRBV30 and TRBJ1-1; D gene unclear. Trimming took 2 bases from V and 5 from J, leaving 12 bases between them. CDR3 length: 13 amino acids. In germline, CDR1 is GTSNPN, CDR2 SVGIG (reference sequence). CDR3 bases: TGTGCCTGGAGTCGCCTAACGGAGACTGAAGCTTTCTTT. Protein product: CAWSRLTETEAFF.

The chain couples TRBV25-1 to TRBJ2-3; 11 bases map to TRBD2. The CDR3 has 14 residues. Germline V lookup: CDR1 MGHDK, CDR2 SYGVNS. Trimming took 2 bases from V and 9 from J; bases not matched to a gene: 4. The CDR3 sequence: CASSERLAGTTQYF. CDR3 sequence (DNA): TGTGCCAGCAGTGAACGACTAGCGGGAACGACGCAGTATTTT.